A single sample is the source of the 9 T cell receptor beta chains below, sequenced in a study of cytomegalovirus exposure and HLA in healthy donors. 13 Jbeta primers and 60 Vbeta primers were used for the PCR. Clones were read by immunoSEQ multiplex PCR, and TCRdb kept only the in-frame ones, dropping some. This sample carries 120,000 to 150,000 clones, with around 1.6% going to the ten biggest clones. Sequencing was done on a sample of PBMCs. Receptor source: a woman in her forties or fifties in good health and CMV-seronegative.

V usage is TRBV18 and J usage is TRBJ1-5; D gene ambiguous. The CDR3 length is 15 residues. With 2 bases removed from V and 2 bases from J, the gap between germline ends came to 10 bases. The germline V gene encodes CDR1 KGHSH and CDR2 LQKENI. Written as DNA, the CDR3 is TGTGCCAGCTCACCAGGATCCGGGGGCAATCAGCCCCAGCATTTT. Its translation is CASSPGSGGNQPQHF.

The chain combines TRBV6-1 with TRBJ2-3; D is perhaps TRBD1 (6 bases). Deletions cut 1 base from V and 0 bases from J, with 8 bases between. Germline V CDR1 and CDR2: MNHNS, SASEGT. The CDR3 contains 15 residues. The DNA for the CDR3 is TGTGCCAGCAGTGAAGGACAGGCAAGCACAGATACGCAGTATTTT. It codes for CASSEGQASTDTQYF.

This chain joins TRBV6-5 and TRBJ1-2, with TRBD1 identical over 7 bases. CDR1 and CDR2 (germline): MNHEY, SVGAGI. The V gene end was trimmed by 2 bases and the J gene end by 8 bases; junction bases not matched to a gene: 8. The length of the CDR3 is 14 residues. The CDR3 nucleotides are TGTGCCAGCAGTTACATCGGGACAGCCCAGGGCTACACCTTC. As protein: CASSYIGTAQGYTF.

The genes are TRBV30 and TRBJ1-6, with 9 bases lining up with TRBD1. Trimming took 0 bases from V and 8 from J; bases not matched to a gene: 2. The CDR3 covers 14 residues. Germline V CDR1 and CDR2: GTSNPN, SVGIG (reference sequence). The DNA of the CDR3 is TGTGCCTGGAGTGTGGACAGGGGTTATTCACCCCTCCACTTT. Translation: CAWSVDRGYSPLHF.

The rearrangement links TRBV11-2 to TRBJ1-2; D remains unclear. V was pared by 1 base and J by 7 bases, with 16 bases between. This CDR3 region has 15 residues. The germline V gene encodes CDR1 SGHAT and CDR2 FQNNGV. This CDR3 is CASSLVFSGKSGYTF. CDR3 nucleotide sequence: TGTGCCAGCAGCTTAGTGTTTTCAGGCAAATCTGGCTACACCTTC.

The chain joins TRBV14 to TRBJ1-2; D not certain. Germline lookup yields CDR1 SGHDN and CDR2 FVKESK. With 3 bases removed from V and 6 bases from J, the gap between germline ends came to 14 bases. The CDR3 consists of 14 residues. Here the CDR3 reads CASSQAQVSDGYTF. CDR3 DNA: TGTGCCAGCAGCCAGGCCCAAGTAAGCGATGGCTACACCTTC.

The chain uses TRBV18 and TRBJ1-1; the D is unclear. The CDR3 covers 15 residues. V was cut by 2 bases and J by 0 bases, with 10 bases left in between. CDR1 is KGHSH and CDR2 is LQKENI in the germline V gene. The CDR3 is CASSPIEGVNTEAFF. CDR3 in DNA: TGTGCCAGCTCACCAATAGAGGGTGTGAACACTGAAGCTTTCTTT.

The chain links TRBV5-1 to TRBJ2-5; TRBD2 agrees at 11 bases. The CDR3 extends over 17 amino acids. Per the germline V gene, CDR1 is SGHRS and CDR2 is YFSETQ. V gave up 0 bases and J gave up 2 bases; unmatched junction bases: 6. The CDR3 region is CASSLDRTSGSQETQYF. In nucleotides, the CDR3 is TGCGCCAGCAGCTTGGACCGGACTAGCGGGTCACAAGAGACCCAGTACTTC.

The rearrangement uses TRBV19 and TRBJ2-1; the D gene is possibly TRBD1 (6 bases). The CDR3 contains 15 residues. V lost 6 bases, J lost 8 bases, and 20 bases lay in between. The germline V gene encodes CDR1 LNHDA and CDR2 SQIVND (reference sequence). In DNA form, the CDR3 reads TGTGCCAGTAGATCTCGTACAGGGATGATTGATGAGCAGTTCTTC. Translation: CASRSRTGMIDEQFF.